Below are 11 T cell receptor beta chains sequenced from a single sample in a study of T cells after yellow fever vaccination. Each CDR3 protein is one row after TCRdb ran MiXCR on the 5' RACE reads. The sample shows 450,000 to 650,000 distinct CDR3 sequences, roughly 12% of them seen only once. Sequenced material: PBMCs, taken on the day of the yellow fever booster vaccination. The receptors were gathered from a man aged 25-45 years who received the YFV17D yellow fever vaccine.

CDR3 protein: CASSRRTRLEETQYF. The CDR3 nucleotides read TGCGCCAGCAGCCGCCGCACAAGACTAGAAGAGACCCAGTACTTC. The V call is TRBV5-1, the J call TRBJ2-5; TRBD2 might be the D (6 bases). The germline gives CDR1 SGHRS, CDR2 YFSETQ. The CDR3 consists of 15 residues. V was cut by 4 bases and J by 3 bases, with 16 bases left in between.

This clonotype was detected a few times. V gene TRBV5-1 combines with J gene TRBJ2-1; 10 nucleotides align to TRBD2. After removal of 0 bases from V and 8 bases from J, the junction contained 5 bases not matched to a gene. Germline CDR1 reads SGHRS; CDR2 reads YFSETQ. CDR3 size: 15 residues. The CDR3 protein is CASSLATGTSDEQFF. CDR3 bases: TGCGCCAGCAGCTTGGCAACCGGGACTAGCGATGAGCAGTTCTTC.

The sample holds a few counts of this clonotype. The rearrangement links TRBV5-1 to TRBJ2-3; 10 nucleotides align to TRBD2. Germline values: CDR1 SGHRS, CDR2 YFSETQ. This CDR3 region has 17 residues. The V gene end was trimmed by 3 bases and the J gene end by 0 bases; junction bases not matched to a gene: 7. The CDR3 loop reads CASSSLPSGSSTDTQYF. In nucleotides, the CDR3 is TGCGCCAGCAGCTCTTTGCCTAGCGGGAGTAGCACAGATACGCAGTATTTT.

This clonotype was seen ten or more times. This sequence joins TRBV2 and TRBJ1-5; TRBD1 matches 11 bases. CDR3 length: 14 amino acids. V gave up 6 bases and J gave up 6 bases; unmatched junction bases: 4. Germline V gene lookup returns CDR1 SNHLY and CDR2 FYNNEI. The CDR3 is CASSGQGAGQPQHF. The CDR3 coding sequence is TGTGCCAGCAGCGGACAGGGGGCGGGTCAGCCCCAGCATTTT.

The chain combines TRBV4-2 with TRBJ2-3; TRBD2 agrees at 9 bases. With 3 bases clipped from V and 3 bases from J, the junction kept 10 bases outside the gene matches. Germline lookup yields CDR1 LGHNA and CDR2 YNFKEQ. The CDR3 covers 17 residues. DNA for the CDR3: TGTGCCAGCAGCCAGCCAGGGCGGGAGGGTAGGACAGATACGCAGTATTTT. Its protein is CASSQPGREGRTDTQYF.

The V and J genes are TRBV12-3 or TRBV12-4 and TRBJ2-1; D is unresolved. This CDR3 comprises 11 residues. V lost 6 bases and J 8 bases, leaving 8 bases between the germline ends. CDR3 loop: CASRRADEQFF. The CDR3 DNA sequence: TGTGCCAGCAGGCGAGCCGATGAGCAGTTCTTC.

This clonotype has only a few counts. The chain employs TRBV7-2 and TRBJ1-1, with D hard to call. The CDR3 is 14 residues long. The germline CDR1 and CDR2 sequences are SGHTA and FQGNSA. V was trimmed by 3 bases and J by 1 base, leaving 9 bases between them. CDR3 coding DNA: TGTGCCAGCAGCTTCGTGGAAAGGAACACTGAAGCTTTCTTT. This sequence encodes CASSFVERNTEAFF.

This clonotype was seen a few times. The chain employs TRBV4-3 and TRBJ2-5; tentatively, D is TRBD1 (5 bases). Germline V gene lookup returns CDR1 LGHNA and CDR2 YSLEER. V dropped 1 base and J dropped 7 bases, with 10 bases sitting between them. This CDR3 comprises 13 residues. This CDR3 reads CASSQGLTGTQYF. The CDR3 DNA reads TGCGCCAGCAGCCAAGGGCTTACAGGGACCCAGTACTTC.

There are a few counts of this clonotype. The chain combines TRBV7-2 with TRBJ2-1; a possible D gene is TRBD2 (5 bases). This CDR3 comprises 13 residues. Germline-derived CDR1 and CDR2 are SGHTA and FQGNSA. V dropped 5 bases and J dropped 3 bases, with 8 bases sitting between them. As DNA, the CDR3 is TGTGCCAGCAGCGGCAGCGGCTACAATGAGCAGTTCTTC. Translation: CASSGSGYNEQFF.

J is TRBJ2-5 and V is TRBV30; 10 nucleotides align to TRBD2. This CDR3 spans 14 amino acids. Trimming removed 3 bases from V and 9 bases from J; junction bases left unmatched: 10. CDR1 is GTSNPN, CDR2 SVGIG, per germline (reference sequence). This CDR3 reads CAWSATSGISPQYF. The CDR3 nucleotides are TGTGCCTGGAGCGCCACTAGCGGGATATCACCCCAGTACTTC.

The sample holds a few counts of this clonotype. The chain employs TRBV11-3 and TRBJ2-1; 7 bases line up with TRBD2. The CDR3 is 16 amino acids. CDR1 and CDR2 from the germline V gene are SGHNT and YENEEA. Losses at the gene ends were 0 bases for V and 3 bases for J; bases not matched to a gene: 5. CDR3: CASSLDGPSGYNEQFF. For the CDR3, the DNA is TGTGCCAGCAGCTTAGATGGCCCTAGCGGCTACAATGAGCAGTTCTTC.